The 11 T cell receptor beta chains in this list originate from one sample, sequenced in a study of cytomegalovirus exposure and HLA in healthy donors. 13 Jbeta primers and 60 Vbeta primers were used for the PCR. Using immunoSEQ multiplex PCR, the repertoire was profiled, and TCRdb retains in-frame clones only, with some absent. Of 150,000 to 180,000 clones listed, 60% to 85% are singletons. The material sequenced was PBMCs. These TCRs come from a middle-aged woman in good health and CMV-seronegative.

V is TRBV30 and J is TRBJ1-2; no reliable D call. Deletions cut 1 base from V and 3 bases from J, with 9 bases between. The germline V gene has CDR1 GTSNPN and CDR2 SVGIG (reference sequence). This CDR3 has 13 residues. Written as DNA, the CDR3 is TGTGCCTGGAGTGAAGGAGCGCACTATGGCTACACCTTC. Protein sequence: CAWSEGAHYGYTF.

CDR3: CAISDNGGERYEQYF. CDR3 DNA sequence: TGTGCCATCAGTGATAATGGGGGGGAGCGGTACGAGCAGTACTTC. The V and J genes are TRBV10-3 and TRBJ2-7; 7 nucleotides line up with TRBD2. The V and J ends lost 3 bases and 4 bases, in that order; junction bases with no gene match: 9. Looked up from germline, CDR1 is ENHRY and CDR2 is SYGVKD. This CDR3 spans 15 amino acids.

In its sample, this clone was seen a few times. The V and J genes are TRBV19 and TRBJ1-6, with 7 bases matching TRBD1. The V segment lost 7 bases and the J segment 8 bases; nucleotides outside the gene matches: 14. Germline V gives CDR1 LNHDA, CDR2 SQIVND (reference sequence). CDR3 length: 16 residues. For the CDR3, the DNA is TGTGCCAGTACTAAGGGGGCAACAGGGAGTTATTCACCCCTCCACTTT. Residues: CASTKGATGSYSPLHF.

This clone was seen a few times. The chain combines TRBV19 with TRBJ2-7; maybe TRBD1 (6 bases). Germline V gene sequence: CDR1 LNHDA, CDR2 SQIVND (reference sequence). This CDR3 comprises 14 residues. Between the trimmed V and J ends, which lost 5 bases and 3 bases, there was a span of 14 bases. DNA of the CDR3: TGTGCCAGTAGTGCACAGGGTTACGGCTACGAGCAGTACTTC. Translation gives CASSAQGYGYEQYF. Drawing the rest from reference TRBV19 and TRBJ2-7, the complete variable domain is DGGITQSPKYLFRKEGQNVTLSCEQNLNHDAMYWYRQDPGQGLRLIYYSQIVNDFQKGDIAEGYSVSREKKESFPLTVTSAQKNPTAFYLCASSAQGYGYEQYFGPGTRLTVT.

A few counts support this clone. The gene calls are TRBV27 and TRBJ2-7; 9 bases align to TRBD1. V dropped 7 bases and J dropped 1; count of bases not matched to a gene: 2. Germline V CDR1 and CDR2: MNHEY, SMNVEV (reference sequence). This CDR3 contains 13 residues. The chain's CDR3 is CASIGQGSYEQYF. CDR3 nucleotide sequence: TGTGCCAGCATTGGACAGGGGTCCTACGAGCAGTACTTC.

The chain has TRBV6-4 and TRBJ2-3, with a possible D match to TRBD2 (5 bases). The V and J ends lost 0 bases and 1 base respectively, with 11 bases between them. This CDR3 comprises 16 residues. Germline loops: CDR1 MRHNA, CDR2 SNTAGT. CDR3 sequence: CASSDSARVGTDTQYF. In nucleotides, the CDR3 is TGTGCCAGCAGTGACTCGGCGCGGGTGGGCACAGATACGCAGTATTTT.

The rearrangement uses TRBV5-1 and TRBJ1-1; 8 positions match TRBD1. There are 16 residues in the CDR3. The V segment lost 3 bases and the J segment 6 bases; nucleotides outside the gene matches: 13. Germline CDR1 reads SGHRS; CDR2 reads YFSETQ. The CDR3 sequence is CASSSGLRQGNPEAFF. The CDR3 nucleotides read TGCGCCAGCAGCTCCGGCCTTAGACAGGGGAATCCTGAAGCTTTCTTT.

The chain carries TRBV13 and TRBJ2-3, with 7 bases that match TRBD1. Germline loops: CDR1 PRHDT, CDR2 FYEKMQ (reference sequence). The CDR3 loop spans 17 amino acids. Germline trimming cut 5 bases from V and 6 bases from J; bases unmatched to any gene: 17. CDR3 bases: TGTGCCAGCAGCCTGGGGGTGGGACAGTTGCCGGTGGATACGCAGTATTTT. It encodes CASSLGVGQLPVDTQYF.

The chain combines TRBV7-9 with TRBJ2-2, with 7 bases fitting TRBD1. V gave up 5 bases and J gave up 7 bases; unmatched junction bases: 4. This CDR3 comprises 13 residues. Germline CDR1 and CDR2: SEHNR and FQNEAQ (reference sequence). The CDR3 reads CASSAQGIGELFF. Here the CDR3 DNA reads TGTGCCAGCAGCGCACAGGGGATCGGGGAGCTGTTTTTT. Complete variable domain (other parts from reference TRBV7-9 and TRBJ2-2): DTGVSQNPRHKITKRGQNVTFRCDPISEHNRLYWYRQTLGQGPEFLTYFQNEAQLEKSRLLSDRFSAERPKGSFSTLEIQRTEQGDSAMYLCASSAQGIGELFFGEGSRLTVL.

The chain has TRBV10-3 and TRBJ2-5; 8 bases align to TRBD1. V was pared by 10 bases and J by 4 bases, with 11 bases of the junction left unmatched. Germline V gene sequence: CDR1 ENHRY, CDR2 SYGVKD. The length of the CDR3 is 14 residues. CDR3 sequence reads: CATRPGRGPETQYF. CDR3 DNA: TGTGCCACCAGACCGGGCAGGGGGCCAGAGACCCAGTACTTC.

This chain links TRBV28 with TRBJ1-5, with D perhaps TRBD1 (5 bases). The CDR3 is 15 residues long. Trimming took 3 bases from V and 2 from J, leaving 11 bases between them. CDR1 is MDHEN, CDR2 SYDVKM, per germline. The CDR3 sequence is CASSFGGEGNQPQHF. In DNA, the CDR3 is TGTGCCAGCAGTTTCGGGGGAGAGGGCAATCAGCCCCAGCATTTT.